A selection of T cell receptor beta chains follows, all from one sample in a study of human T cells and chemical hapten exposure. TCRdb re-called the RACE reads through MiXCR, storing one row per CDR3 protein. The sample lists a few hundred thousand distinct CDR3 sequences, around 7.3% occurring once. This specimen consisted of whole blood, obtained in connection with sensitization to the hapten diphenylcyclopropenone (DPC). The receptors were sampled from a man aged 18 to 29 with alopecia areata. Some clones in this sample may be carry-over from other donors' samples. The CDR3 runs from the conserved cysteine through the conserved F or W. The order of the fields is clone size, V gene, D gene, J gene, CDR3 protein, CDR3 DNA. The D gene is left open where the match is weak. Some rows have no size entry. The others give once, few or many, or a class for an expanded clone.

-	TRBV4-1	-	TRBJ2-7	CASSQAPGYEQYF	TGCGCCAGCAGCCAAGCCCCCGGCTACGAGCAGTACTTC
-	TRBV7-2	-	TRBJ2-2	CASSLAGRSGELFF	TGTGCCAGCAGCTTAGCGGGGAGATCCGGGGAGCTGTTTTTT
-	TRBV21-1	-	TRBJ2-3	CASSKVPGPDTQYF	TGTGCCAGCAGCAAAGTACCAGGGCCAGATACGCAGTATTTT
-	TRBV7-2	TRBD1	TRBJ1-5	CASSLVPRGGNQPQHF	TGTGCCAGCAGCTTAGTCCCCAGGGGGGGAAATCAGCCCCAGCATTTT
-	TRBV14	TRBD1	TRBJ1-1	CASSQGRGQGAFRNTEAFF	TGTGCCAGCAGCCAAGGACGGGGACAGGGGGCCTTTCGGAACACTGAAGCTTTCTTT
-	TRBV28	-	TRBJ2-4	CASSLGGRAKNIQYF	TGTGCCAGCAGCTTAGGGGGGCGAGCCAAAAACATTCAGTACTTC
-	TRBV29-1	-	TRBJ1-4	CSVADRANEKLFF	TGCAGCGTGGCGGACAGAGCCAATGAAAAACTGTTTTTT
many	TRBV4-1	-	TRBJ1-1	CASSQATDWGQGKAFF	TGCGCCAGCAGCCAAGCAACCGACTGGGGGCAGGGAAAAGCTTTCTTT
-	TRBV7-3	-	TRBJ2-3	CASSPGRAWIDTQYF	TGTGCCAGCAGCCCCGGCAGGGCCTGGATAGATACGCAGTATTTT
few	TRBV6-5	-	TRBJ2-7	CASSYSMPTRGYEQYF	TGTGCCAGCAGTTACTCGATGCCTACTCGGGGCTACGAGCAGTACTTC
few	TRBV7-3	-	TRBJ2-7	CASSLYFDQGTFYEQYF	TGTGCCAGCAGCTTATATTTCGACCAGGGGACCTTCTACGAGCAGTACTTC
-	TRBV29-1	-	TRBJ1-1	CSVEDTGTNTEAFF	TGCAGCGTTGAAGATACAGGGACGAACACTGAAGCTTTCTTT
-	TRBV7-9	-	TRBJ1-3	CASSYITPGRGGNTIYF	TGTGCCAGCAGCTATATAACACCAGGGAGAGGTGGAAACACCATATATTTT
-	TRBV4-2	TRBD1	TRBJ1-1	CASSQTGALNTEAFF	TGTGCCAGCAGCCAAACAGGGGCTCTGAACACTGAAGCTTTCTTT
-	TRBV2	-	TRBJ1-5	CVSNGYPLGQPQHF	TGTGTCAGCAATGGGTATCCGTTGGGTCAGCCCCAGCATTTT
few	TRBV28	TRBD1	TRBJ1-1	CALEGGTGENTEAFF	TGTGCCCTAGAGGGCGGGACAGGGGAAAATACTGAAGCTTTCTTT
many	TRBV28	-	TRBJ1-5	CASSPANGDQPQHF	TGTGCCAGCAGTCCGGCCAATGGCGATCAGCCCCAGCATTTT
many	TRBV12-3/TRBV12-4	-	TRBJ1-4	CASSDSATNEKLFF	TGTGCCAGCAGTGACAGTGCAACTAATGAAAAACTGTTTTTT
few	TRBV6-2/TRBV6-3	-	TRBJ2-3	CASSYRETDTQYF	TGTGCCAGCAGTTACAGGGAAACAGATACGCAGTATTTT
few	TRBV7-9	-	TRBJ1-2	CASSLAGEGGYTF	TGTGCCAGCAGCTTAGCGGGGGAAGGTGGCTACACCTTC
few	TRBV7-6	-	TRBJ2-5	CASSLNGETQYF	TGTGCCAGCAGCTTAAACGGAGAGACCCAGTACTTC
many	TRBV5-1	-	TRBJ1-5	CASSLGNPSNQPQHF	TGCGCCAGCAGCTTGGGAAACCCTAGCAATCAGCCCCAGCATTTT
-	TRBV7-2	TRBD1	TRBJ2-2	CASSLMPTGQGAGELFF	TGTGCCAGCAGCCTCATGCCCACGGGACAGGGCGCCGGGGAGCTGTTTTTT
-	TRBV27	-	TRBJ2-1	CASSLLSWDEQFF	TGTGCCAGCAGTTTACTCTCCTGGGATGAGCAGTTCTTC
many	TRBV6-2/TRBV6-3	-	TRBJ1-5	CASSLTASNQPQHF	TGTGCCAGCAGTTTAACAGCTAGCAATCAGCCCCAGCATTTT
-	TRBV20-1	TRBD2	TRBJ2-6	CSARDLAGAVASSGANVLTF	TGCAGTGCTAGAGATCTAGCGGGGGCCGTCGCGTCCTCTGGGGCCAACGTCCTGACTTTC
-	TRBV6-2/TRBV6-3	-	TRBJ1-5	CASNREDQPQHF	TGTGCCAGCAACAGGGAAGATCAGCCCCAGCATTTT
few	TRBV4-3	-	TRBJ1-3	CASSQEFGDGGSGNTIYF	TGCGCCAGCAGCCAAGAGTTCGGGGACGGAGGCTCTGGAAACACCATATATTTT
few	TRBV7-9	-	TRBJ2-6	CASSNGARGSAGANVLTF	TGTGCCAGCAGCAACGGTGCCAGGGGATCGGCTGGGGCCAACGTCCTGACTTTC
many	TRBV13	-	TRBJ1-2	CASSTQGRRGYTF	TGTGCCAGCAGCACCCAGGGGCGCAGAGGCTACACCTTC
few	TRBV5-4	TRBD1	TRBJ2-2	CASSRDRVDAGELFF	TGTGCCAGCAGTCGCGACAGGGTGGACGCCGGGGAGCTGTTTTTT
few	TRBV6-5	TRBD1	TRBJ1-2	CASSSSDRGGGYTF	TGTGCCAGCAGTTCGAGTGACAGGGGAGGGGGCTACACCTTC